Shown below are 5 T cell receptor beta chains from a single sample sequenced in a study of T cell responses to AZD1222 COVID-19 vaccine. This table comes from immunoSEQ multiplex PCR, and its TCRdb copy is limited to in-frame clones, with some not included. The repertoire consists of about 160,000 clones, with approximately 94% occurring once and the leading ten covering roughly 5%. The sample in question was peripheral blood, obtained 28 days after the second AZD1222 dose. The receptors here all came from an adult who received the AZD1222 COVID-19 vaccine.

The gene calls are TRBV3-1 (or the pseudogene TRBV3-2) and TRBJ2-2; no reliable D call. This CDR3 is 16 amino acids long. CDR1 and CDR2 from the germline V gene are LGHDT and YNNKEL (reference sequence). V lost 0 bases, J lost 7 bases, and 15 bases lay in between. The DNA for the CDR3 is TGTGCCAGCAGCCAAGATTACACAGTCTATATCGGGGAGCTGTTTTTT. This encodes CASSQDYTVYIGELFF.

The chain is built from TRBV29-1 and TRBJ2-7; 7 nucleotides agree with TRBD2. The V segment lost 2 bases and the J segment 3 bases; nucleotides outside the gene matches: 7. Germline CDR1 is SQVTM and CDR2 is ANQGSEA. The CDR3 contains 14 residues. CDR3 in amino acids: CSVELPSGGYEQYF. The CDR3 nucleotides are TGCAGCGTTGAACTCCCCTCGGGGGGCTACGAGCAGTACTTC.

The V gene is TRBV27, the J gene TRBJ2-1; D gene ambiguous. V was trimmed by 2 bases and J by 8 bases, leaving 4 bases between them. The CDR3 has 11 amino acids. Looked up from germline, CDR1 is MNHEY and CDR2 is SMNVEV (reference sequence). The DNA of the CDR3 is TGTGCCAGCAGTTTAGGGGATGAGCAGTTCTTC. Translation gives CASSLGDEQFF.

The chain is built from TRBV9 and TRBJ2-7, with D perhaps matching TRBD2 (6 bases). Looked up from germline, CDR1 is SGDLS and CDR2 is YYNGEE. V lost 0 bases and J lost 3, with 13 bases in between. The CDR3 runs 15 residues. DNA for the CDR3: TGTGCCAGCAGCGTAGGGACGGGAGCGCTCTACGAGCAGTACTTC. Amino acid sequence: CASSVGTGALYEQYF.

A word on this clone: Other DNA sequences in this specimen translate into the identical CDR3. The rearrangement links TRBV7-2 to TRBJ2-7, with D perhaps matching TRBD1 (5 bases). CDR1 is SGHTA, CDR2 FQGNSA, per germline. V dropped 0 bases and J dropped 1 base, with 7 bases sitting between them. The CDR3 spans 14 residues. Here the CDR3 reads CASSLASGSYEQYF. CDR3 DNA: TGTGCCAGCAGCTTAGCGTCAGGGTCCTACGAGCAGTACTTC.